This T cell receptor beta chain is drawn from a study of cytomegalovirus exposure and HLA in healthy donors. The germline V gene encodes CDR1 SGHDT and CDR2 YYEEEE. The CDR3 runs to 14 residues. Trimming pared 2 bases from V and 1 base from J, leaving 10 bases between. In its sample, this clone was seen a few times. This PCR relied on a set of 60 Vbeta primers and 13 Jbeta primers. Only in-frame clones appear in the TCRdb table, and some are missing; sequencing was by immunoSEQ multiplex PCR. This table has under 200,000 clones, 80% to 90% appearing once. The genes are TRBV5-6 and TRBJ2-7, with D tentatively TRBD2 (5 bases). This sequence originates from a woman between 18 and 29 years old in good health and CMV-seronegative. Sequences were obtained from PBMCs. The CDR3 region is CASSLGGQSYEQYF. The CDR3 nucleotides read TGTGCCAGCAGCTTAGGAGGCCAGTCCTACGAGCAGTACTTC.